This T cell receptor beta chain was sequenced during a study of CD8+ T cells in alopecia areata. General study results and limits: Alopecia totalis/universalis scalp especially showed more expanded CD8+ clones than normal scalp.

This clone was seen just once. Its antigen is not identified. RNA was isolated and reverse transcribed to cDNA, the sequencing template. Using immunoSEQ multiplex PCR, the repertoire was profiled, and TCRdb retains in-frame clones only, with some absent. The sample has roughly 150,000 clones; about 54% are singletons. Trimming took 9 bases from V and 6 from J, leaving 7 bases between them. From germline, CDR1 is MNHEY and CDR2 SVGAGI. The CDR3 length is 10 residues. Sequenced input: CD4+ T cells sorted from blood. This receptor was taken from a human donor in good health. This chain joins TRBV6-5 and TRBJ2-3; D gene unclear. CDR3 amino acids: CARCPDTQYF. The CDR3 DNA reads TGTGCCAGGTGCCCGGATACGCAGTATTTT.